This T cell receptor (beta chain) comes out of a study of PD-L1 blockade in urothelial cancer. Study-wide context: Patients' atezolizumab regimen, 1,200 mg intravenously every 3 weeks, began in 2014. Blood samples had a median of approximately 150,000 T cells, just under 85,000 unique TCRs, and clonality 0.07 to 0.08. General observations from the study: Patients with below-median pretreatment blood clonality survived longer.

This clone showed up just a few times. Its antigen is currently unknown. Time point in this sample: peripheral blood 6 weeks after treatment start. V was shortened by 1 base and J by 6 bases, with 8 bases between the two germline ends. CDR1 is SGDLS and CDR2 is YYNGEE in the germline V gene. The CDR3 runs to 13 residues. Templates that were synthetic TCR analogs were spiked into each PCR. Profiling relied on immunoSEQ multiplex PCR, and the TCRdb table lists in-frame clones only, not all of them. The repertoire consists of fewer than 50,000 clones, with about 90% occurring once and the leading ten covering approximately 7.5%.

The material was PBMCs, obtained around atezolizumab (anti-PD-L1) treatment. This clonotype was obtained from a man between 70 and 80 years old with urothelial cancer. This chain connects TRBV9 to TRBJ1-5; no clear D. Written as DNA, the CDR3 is TGTGCCAGCAGCGTAACATCCAGTCAGCCCCAGCATTTT. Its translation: CASSVTSSQPQHF.